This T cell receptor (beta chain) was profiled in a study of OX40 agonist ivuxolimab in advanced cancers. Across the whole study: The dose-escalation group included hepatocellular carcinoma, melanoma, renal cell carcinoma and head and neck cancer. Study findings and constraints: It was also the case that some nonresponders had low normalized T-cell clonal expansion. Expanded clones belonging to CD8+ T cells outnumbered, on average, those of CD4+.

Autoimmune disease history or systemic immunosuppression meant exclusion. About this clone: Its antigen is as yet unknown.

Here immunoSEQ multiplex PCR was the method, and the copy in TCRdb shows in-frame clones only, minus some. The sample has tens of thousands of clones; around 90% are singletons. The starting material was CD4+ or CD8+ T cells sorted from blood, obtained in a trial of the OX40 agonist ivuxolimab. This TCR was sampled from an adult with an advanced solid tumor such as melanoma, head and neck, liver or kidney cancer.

CDR3 DNA: TGTGCCAGTGGAACTGGACAGGAAATCTGGGGCTACACCTTC. Protein product: CASGTGQEIWGYTF. This sequence joins TRBV28 and TRBJ1-2; 7 bases line up with TRBD1. Trimming cost V 9 bases and J 8 bases; bases outside gene matches: 15. Germline-derived CDR1 and CDR2 are MDHEN and SYDVKM. The CDR3 has 14 amino acids.